The TCR beta chain described here comes from a study of cytomegalovirus exposure and HLA in healthy donors (dated by TCRdb to the late 2010s). Turning to the overall study: An earlier analysis of approximately 640 of the donors reported about 290 Gb of sequence data and 100 million to 140 million unique TCR beta sequences from 150 million to 200 million T cells. An early release that covered around 590 HLA-typed donors contained about 300 gigabases of sequencing data and around 85 million unique TCR sequences. A later genetic analysis took genome-wide SNP genotypes for about three fifths of the roughly 670 donors and used that subset as a discovery cohort. Of the 350 to 450 genotyped donors, about 80% fell in the genetic ancestry cluster associated with self-reported Caucasian donors. The study combined high-throughput TCR immunosequencing, statistical association of individual TCRs with disease status, and machine learning to predict cytomegalovirus infection status. All discovery cohort repertoires had been generated using a single sequencing platform. HLA typing included class I and class II loci at four-digit resolution. Rather than drawing on any new phenotypic data, the later analysis identified candidate immune exposures from TCR beta sequences and the way those sequences occurred across donors. A later analysis re-examined previously published TCR beta repertoires from just over 650 donors and added high-resolution HLA genotyping to investigate patterns of TCR occurrence. Several DR-DQ haplotypes were handled as single units for association and clustering because linkage in the cohort was strong. The number of donors typed differed by locus, with roughly 629-640 for A, B, C, DRB1 and DQB1, around 560 for DQA1, some 570 for DPA1, and around 450 for DPB1. A separate validation cohort of some 130 different subjects was used in addition to the roughly 700-subject first cohort. In an earlier analysis of 587 of the donors, high-throughput TCR beta sequencing was used to judge whether each TCR beta V gene segment behaved as functional or pseudogenic. The study used immunosequencing to profile the T cell repertoires of several hundred subjects and linked those repertoires to cytomegalovirus serostatus. The study was designed to test whether signatures of past pathogen exposure could be identified by cataloging public T cell receptors. Among about 400 genotyped donors of the cohort, an average of approximately 240,000 unique TCR beta nucleotide sequences was sequenced per donor, of which about 18% were non-productive. Donor age, sex, ethnicity and CMV serostatus were compiled together with the repertoire data. Overall study results and their limits: Because counts were too low, about 17 rarely observed V segments, including chromosome 9 orphons, were excluded from the earlier analysis of around 590 of the donors. This cohort had only TCR beta chains sequenced, and the lack of alpha or paired-chain data limited which features could be detected. A later analysis associated 17,000 or so TCR beta sequences with specific HLA alleles at a false discovery rate of 0.05. Several of the top co-occurrence clusters appeared to be linked to parvovirus B19, influenza, CMV and Epstein-Barr virus, according to a later analysis. In both the original and validation cohorts, the classifier was reported to diagnose cytomegalovirus status with high specificity and sensitivity. The study listed 150 to 200 TCR beta chains as associated with cytomegalovirus. A few of the identified cytomegalovirus-associated TCR beta chains were confirmed in vitro to be specific for cytomegalovirus antigens. A cluster of highly shared sequence variants was judged likely to represent a technical artifact of the sequencing pipeline. An association between a missense DCLRE1C variant and V-gene and J-gene trimming of TCR beta chains was found in a later genetic analysis and replicated in an independent cohort. In a later analysis, HLA-associated TCR beta chains showed more clonal expansion and lower generation probabilities than non-associated chains that were equally common. A further reported finding was that TCR beta sequences accurately predicted the HLA-A and HLA-B alleles for most subjects in the first cohort. Across donors, most TCR sequences were observed very rarely, whereas some public TCRs were present in many individuals. In a later genetic analysis, fewer N-insertions in productive TCRs were reported among donors in an Asian-associated ancestry cluster than the roughly 700-donor mean. Because HLA typing was unavailable for some donors at each locus, only the typed subset was used in association tests. For the cohort, immune exposure information was limited to CMV serostatus. Most CMV-associated TCR beta chains appeared to be HLA-restricted in a later analysis, and the HLA associations seemed to be driven largely by CMV exposure. Presence/absence analyses assumed roughly uniform sequencing depth across donors, an assumption that may not hold. When HLA alleles, especially DR and DQ, strongly co-occurred, TCR associations were difficult to assign to individual alleles. Some IMGT-functional V segments, including TRBV6-2 and TRBV6-3, could not be told apart with the 87-base-pair reads, so those segments were excluded. In a later analysis, the rate of TCR association differed among HLA loci, with DRB1 alleles having the most associated TCRs and HLA-C alleles having the fewest. Linkage disequilibrium might explain the correlated functional status among segregating V segments, but an unknown experimental factor could not be excluded. In an earlier analysis of about 540 of the donors, most TCR beta V segments were observed in productive rearrangements about 87% or about 30% of the time, broadly matching IMGT annotations. It was suggested by the authors that the approach could potentially be generalized to other disease states and immunological phenotypes.

CDR1 and CDR2, per the germline V gene (reference sequence), are MNHEY and SMNVEV. The CDR3 has 14 amino acids, counting the end cysteine and phenylalanine. Solely the CDR3 DNA is kept, with 42 bases framed from the first base. V drops 4 bases and J drops 3 bases, leaving 13 bases in between. The library was generated by the immunoSEQ multiplex PCR assay. For the multiplex PCR, a mixture combining 60 forward primers for TCR Vbeta segments and 13 reverse primers for TCR Jbeta segments was used. Amplification of the CDR3 region of rearranged TCR beta genes was performed with a multiplex PCR assay on genomic DNA. The amplified TCR beta libraries were sequenced on the Illumina HiSeq System as 87-base-pair reads. In the authors' own workflow: Across the 700 or so repertoires, a later analysis counted 60 million to 90 million unique TCR beta chains, around 11 million of which were shared by at least two donors. Raw reads were error-corrected and collapsed into unique sequences by a nearest-neighbor algorithm in which closely related sequences were merged to remove PCR and sequencing errors. V, D and J gene segments were assigned by aligning CDR3 sequences to IMGT reference sequences. For a sequence to be retained, a match of at least six nucleotides was required to both a V gene segment and a J gene segment. Rearrangements were classified as productive when the CDR3 lacked stop codons and remained in frame with V and J, and all other rearrangements were classified as non-productive. Following IMGT convention, CDR3 was defined as the stretch from the second conserved V-encoded cysteine to the conserved J-encoded phenylalanine. In an earlier analysis of around 570 of the donors, sequences lacking an unambiguous match to a single V gene segment were excluded. In an earlier analysis of approximately 590 of the donors, V segments were called functional above 56.7% productive rearrangements and were called segregating when the between-donor standard deviation exceeded 5%. To diagnose cytomegalovirus status from the catalog of TCR beta chain sequences, a statistical classification framework was built. A later analysis assigned V and J genes by comparing TCR nucleotide sequences with IMGT/GENE-DB human TR gene sequences. The TCRdist pipeline was used in a later analysis to assign CDR3 sequences and most-parsimonious VDJ recombination scenarios. In a later analysis, every TCR beta chain was defined by the combination of its CDR3 amino acid sequence and its V-gene family, and reads without a unique V-gene family were dropped. A later analysis removed 450 to 600 highly shared, low-generation-probability nucleotide sequences to deal with suspected cross-contamination and a sequencing artifact. In a later analysis, a clonal expansion index was calculated for each public chain from normalized within-repertoire ranks of inferred template counts. In a later analysis, generation probabilities were computed using a VDJ recombination model fitted to out-of-frame rearrangements, and the results were checked against IGoR. Hypergeometric tests were used in a later analysis to score TCR-TCR, TCR-HLA and TCR-CMV co-occurrence, with a repertoire-size bias correction applied to the TCR pairs. In a later analysis, false discovery rates were estimated by permuting HLA or CMV assignments 20 times. In a later analysis, co-occurring TCRs were grouped using DBSCAN, with TCRdist sequence similarity added in when clustering inside HLA-allele-positive subsets. Repertoires with fewer than 30,000 or more than 120,000 public chains were left out of co-occurrence clustering, as were several repertoires with anomalous nucleotide sharing. The table comes from immuneACCESS by way of TCRdb, which keeps in-frame sequences with V and J called. Part of the clones is missing from these tables; in studies checked, under half for an unresolved V gene and the rest for unknown reasons. V, J and clone size derive from that table, while D and trimming were established from the DNA sequence. This sample gives under 150,000 clones in total; roughly three quarters of them show up just once. The top ten hold approximately 0.86% of the sample.

Remarks on this clone: There is no known antigen for this receptor. Base qualities are not provided; no much larger clone lies one nucleotide away.

In total, more than 500 healthy bone marrow donors made up the cohort. Cohort members were all nominally healthy when sampled, although unrecorded immune exposures were likely present. The donor tested CMV seronegative, placing the donor among the 350 to 400 seronegative members of the cohort. A peripheral blood sample was provided by each donor, and peripheral blood mononuclear cells were used for TCR beta sequencing. The Qiagen DNeasy Blood Extraction Kit was used to extract genomic DNA from the blood cell samples. The rearrangement combines TRBV27 with TRBJ2-7; TRBD2 is possibly the D segment (6 matching bases). Source material: PBMCs. This sequence was found in a woman in her fifties or sixties in good health and CMV-seronegative. This receptor carries the CDR3 CASSSGPGLYEQYF. In nucleotide form, the sequence is TGTGCCAGCAGTTCAGGACCGGGACTCTACGAGCAGTACTTC.